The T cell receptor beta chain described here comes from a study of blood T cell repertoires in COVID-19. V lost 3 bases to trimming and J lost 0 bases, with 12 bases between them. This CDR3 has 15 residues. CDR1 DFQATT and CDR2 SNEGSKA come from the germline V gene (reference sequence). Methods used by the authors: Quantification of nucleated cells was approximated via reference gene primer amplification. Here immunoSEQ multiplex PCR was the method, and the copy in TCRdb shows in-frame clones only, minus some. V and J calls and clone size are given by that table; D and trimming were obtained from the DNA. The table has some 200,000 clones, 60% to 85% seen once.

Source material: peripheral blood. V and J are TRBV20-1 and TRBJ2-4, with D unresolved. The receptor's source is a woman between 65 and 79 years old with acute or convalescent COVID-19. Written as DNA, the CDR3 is TGCAGTGCTAGTGAGGTAGCCGTAGCCAAAAACATTCAGTACTTC. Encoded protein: CSASEVAVAKNIQYF.